The rows below give T cell receptor beta chains drawn from one sample of a study of T cells in Graves' hyperthyroidism and ophthalmopathy. TCRdb independently ran MiXCR on the multiplex PCR reads; one entry per CDR3 protein. The sample holds some 580,000 distinct CDR3 sequences, around 15% seen once. Input material: blood. These receptors all come from a woman aged 40 to 49 with Graves' ophthalmopathy. Each CDR3 is given with its conserved first and last residue. A D gene is named only where the DNA matches it firmly. Size is omitted from some rows. Given values are once, few, many or a class for expanded clones.

v_gene,d_gene,abundance,j_gene,len,CDR3aa,CDR3nt
TRBV7-3,TRBD2,-,TRBJ2-5,15,CASSLTREIGETQYF,TGTGCCAGCAGCTTAACGCGGGAGATAGGAGAGACCCAGTACTTC
TRBV15,TRBD2,few,TRBJ2-3,17,CATSRRSGGPGTDTQYF,TGTGCCACCAGCAGGAGGTCGGGGGGGCCTGGCACAGATACGCAGTATTTT
TRBV24-1,TRBD1,many,TRBJ1-2,14,CATMSGQGAEGYTF,TGTGCCACCATGTCAGGGCAGGGGGCGGAAGGCTACACCTTC
TRBV12-3/TRBV12-4,-,-,TRBJ1-4,14,CASSDSDGNEKLFF,TGTGCCAGCAGTGACTCGGACGGTAATGAAAAACTGTTTTTT
TRBV13,-,many,TRBJ1-3,16,CASSSARRIAGNTIYF,TGTGCCAGCAGCTCCGCGAGGAGGATCGCTGGAAACACCATATATTTT
TRBV20-1,-,few,TRBJ2-3,12,CSATNLGDTQYF,TGCAGTGCCACCAATCTGGGAGATACGCAGTATTTT
TRBV30,-,many,TRBJ1-1,13,CAWTLIGVTEAFF,TGTGCCTGGACCCTGATAGGGGTAACTGAAGCTTTCTTT
TRBV5-1,-,-,TRBJ2-4,14,CASVSPKLMNIQYF,TGCGCCAGCGTTAGTCCTAAGCTTATGAACATTCAGTACTTC
TRBV28,-,many,TRBJ2-7,14,CASSLGDSRAEQYF,TGTGCCAGCAGTTTAGGGGATTCCCGGGCCGAGCAGTACTTC
TRBV28,-,many,TRBJ1-2,14,CASSLSQHSAGYTF,TGTGCCAGCAGTTTATCCCAACATTCCGCGGGCTACACCTTC
TRBV2,-,many,TRBJ2-1,14,CASNGRRPYNEQFF,TGTGCCAGCAATGGACGGCGGCCCTACAATGAGCAGTTCTTC
TRBV20-1,-,-,TRBJ1-3,14,CSGVGGVRGNTIYF,TGCAGTGGGGTCGGGGGGGTCCGTGGAAACACCATATATTTT
TRBV19,-,-,TRBJ2-1,16,CASSIRMGLDWNEQFF,TGTGCCAGTAGTATACGGATGGGACTGGACTGGAATGAGCAGTTCTTC
TRBV29-1,TRBD2,few,TRBJ2-1,15,CSVEDELAGDNEQFF,TGCAGCGTTGAAGACGAACTAGCGGGGGACAATGAGCAGTTCTTC
TRBV5-5,-,many,TRBJ2-1,15,CASSLIGGAYNEQFF,TGTGCCAGCAGCTTGATTGGGGGCGCTTACAATGAGCAGTTCTTC